The 4 T cell receptor beta chains below all came from one sample that was sequenced in a study of blood T cell repertoires in COVID-19. Measured with immunoSEQ multiplex PCR; TCRdb has only the in-frame clones, and not every one. The table records around 170,000 clones, around four fifths of them present only once. The sequenced material came from peripheral blood. Receptors were obtained from a woman in her 70s with COVID-19, enrolled during active disease.

V usage is TRBV7-3 and J usage is TRBJ2-1; 7 nucleotides line up with TRBD2. There are 15 residues in the CDR3. From germline, CDR1 is SGHTA and CDR2 FQGTGA. With V trimmed by 2 bases and J by 7 bases, 8 bases remained unmatched. In nucleotides, the CDR3 is TGTGCCAGCAGCTTAGCCCTAGCGGTATTTAATGAGCAGTTCTTC. This translates into CASSLALAVFNEQFF.

J is TRBJ1-6 and V is TRBV7-2; D may be TRBD1 (6 bases). Between the trimmed V and J ends, which lost 3 bases and 7 bases, there was a span of 13 bases. CDR1 SGHTA and CDR2 FQGNSA come from the germline V gene. CDR3 length: 15 amino acids. The CDR3 DNA sequence: TGTGCCAGCAGCTTCGGACAGTCGGACAATTCACCCCTCCACTTT. Its protein product is CASSFGQSDNSPLHF.

The chain has TRBV9 and TRBJ2-3; 8 bases align to TRBD1. CDR3 length equals 17 residues. Unmatched junction bases numbered 15, after V lost 0 bases and J lost 9 bases. Germline CDR1 reads SGDLS; CDR2 reads YYNGEE. CDR3 residues: CASSVEGQVARGETQYF. The CDR3 bases are TGTGCCAGCAGCGTAGAGGGACAGGTTGCCCGAGGAGAGACGCAGTATTTT.

The rearrangement links TRBV7-2 to TRBJ2-7, with 7 bases lining up with TRBD2. Germline trimming cut 4 bases from V and 2 bases from J; bases unmatched to any gene: 8. There are 15 residues in the CDR3. CDR1 is SGHTA and CDR2 is FQGNSA in the germline V gene. The CDR3 reads CASSSPSLAAYEQYF. The CDR3 nucleotides read TGTGCCAGCAGCTCCCCCTCCCTAGCGGCCTACGAGCAGTACTTC.